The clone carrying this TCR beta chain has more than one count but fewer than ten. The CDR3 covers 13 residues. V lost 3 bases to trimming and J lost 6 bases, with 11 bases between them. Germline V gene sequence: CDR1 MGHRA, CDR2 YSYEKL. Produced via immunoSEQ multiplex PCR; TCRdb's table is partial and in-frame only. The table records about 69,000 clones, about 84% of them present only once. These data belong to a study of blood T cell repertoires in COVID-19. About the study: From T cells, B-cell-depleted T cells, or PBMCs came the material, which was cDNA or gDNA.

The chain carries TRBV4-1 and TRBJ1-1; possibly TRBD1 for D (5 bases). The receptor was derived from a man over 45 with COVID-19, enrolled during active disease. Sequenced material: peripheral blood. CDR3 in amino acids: CASSHKGLAEAFF. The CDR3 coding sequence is TGCGCCAGCAGCCATAAGGGGTTGGCTGAAGCTTTCTTT.